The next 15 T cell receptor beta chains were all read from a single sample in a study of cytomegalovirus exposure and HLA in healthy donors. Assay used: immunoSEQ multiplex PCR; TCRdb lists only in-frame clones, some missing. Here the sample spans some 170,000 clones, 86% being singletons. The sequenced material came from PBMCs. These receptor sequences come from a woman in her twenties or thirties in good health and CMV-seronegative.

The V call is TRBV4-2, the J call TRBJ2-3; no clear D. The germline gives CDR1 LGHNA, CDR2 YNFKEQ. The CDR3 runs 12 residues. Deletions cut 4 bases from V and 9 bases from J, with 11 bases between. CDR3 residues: CASSPLLWTQYF. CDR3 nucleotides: TGTGCCAGCAGCCCCCTTCTATGGACGCAGTATTTT.

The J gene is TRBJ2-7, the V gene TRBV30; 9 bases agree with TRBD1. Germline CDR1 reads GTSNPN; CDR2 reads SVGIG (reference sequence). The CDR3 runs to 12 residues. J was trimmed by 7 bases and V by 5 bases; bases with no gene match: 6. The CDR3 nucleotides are TGTGCCTGGGACAGGGGGAGAGGGGAGCAGTACTTC. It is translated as CAWDRGRGEQYF.

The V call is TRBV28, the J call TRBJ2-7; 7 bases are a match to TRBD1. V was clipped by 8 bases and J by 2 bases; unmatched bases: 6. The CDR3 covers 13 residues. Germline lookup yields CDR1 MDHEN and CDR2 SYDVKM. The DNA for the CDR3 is TGTGCCAGCGGCAGGGGGATCACCTACGAGCAGTACTTC. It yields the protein CASGRGITYEQYF.

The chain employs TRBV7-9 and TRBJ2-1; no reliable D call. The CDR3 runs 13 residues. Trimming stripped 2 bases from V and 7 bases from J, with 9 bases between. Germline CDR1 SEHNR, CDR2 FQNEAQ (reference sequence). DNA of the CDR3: TGTGCCAGCAGCTTATCAGGTCGTAATGAGCAGTTCTTC. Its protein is CASSLSGRNEQFF. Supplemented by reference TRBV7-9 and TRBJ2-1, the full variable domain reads DTGVSQNPRHKITKRGQNVTFRCDPISEHNRLYWYRQTLGQGPEFLTYFQNEAQLEKSRLLSDRFSAERPKGSFSTLEIQRTEQGDSAMYLCASSLSGRNEQFFGPGTRLTVL.

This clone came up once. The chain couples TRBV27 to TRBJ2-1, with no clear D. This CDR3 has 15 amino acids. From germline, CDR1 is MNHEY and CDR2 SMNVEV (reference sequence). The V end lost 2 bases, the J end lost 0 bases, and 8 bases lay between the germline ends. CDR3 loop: CASSLAPSSYNEQFF. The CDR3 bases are TGTGCCAGCAGTTTAGCCCCAAGCTCCTACAATGAGCAGTTCTTC.

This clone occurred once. DNA of the CDR3: TGTGCCAGCAGCTTAAACAGGGAAGACACTGAAGCTTTCTTT. Encoded protein: CASSLNREDTEAFF. The rearrangement uses TRBV7-6 and TRBJ1-1; weak D call: TRBD1 (6 bases). This CDR3 contains 14 residues. The V gene's germline CDR1 is SGHVS and CDR2 FNYEAQ. V shed 2 bases and J shed 3 bases, with 10 bases lying between them.

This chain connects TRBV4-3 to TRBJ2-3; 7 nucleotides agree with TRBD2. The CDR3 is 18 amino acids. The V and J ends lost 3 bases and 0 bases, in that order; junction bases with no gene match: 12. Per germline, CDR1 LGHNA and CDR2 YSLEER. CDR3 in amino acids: CASSHLLARGASTDTQYF. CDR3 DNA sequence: TGCGCCAGCAGCCATTTACTAGCGAGAGGAGCTAGCACAGATACGCAGTATTTT.

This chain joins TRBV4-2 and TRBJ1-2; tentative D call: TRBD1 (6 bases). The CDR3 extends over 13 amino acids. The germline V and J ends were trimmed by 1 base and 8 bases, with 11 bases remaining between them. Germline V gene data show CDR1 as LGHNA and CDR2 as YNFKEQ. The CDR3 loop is CASSQGGQRGYTF. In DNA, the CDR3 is TGTGCCAGCAGCCAAGGCGGACAGAGGGGCTACACCTTC.

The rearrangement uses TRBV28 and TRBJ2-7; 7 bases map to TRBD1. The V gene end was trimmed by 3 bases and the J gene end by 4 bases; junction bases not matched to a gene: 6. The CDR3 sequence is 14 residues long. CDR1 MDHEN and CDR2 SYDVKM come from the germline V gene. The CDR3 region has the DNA TGTGCCAGCAGTTTGGGCACAGGGGTATACGAGCAGTACTTC. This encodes CASSLGTGVYEQYF.

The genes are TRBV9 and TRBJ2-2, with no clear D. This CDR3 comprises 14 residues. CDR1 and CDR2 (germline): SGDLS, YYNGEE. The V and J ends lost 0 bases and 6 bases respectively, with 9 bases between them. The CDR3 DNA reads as TGTGCCAGCAGCGTAGCTTTAGGCCCCGGGGAGCTGTTTTTT. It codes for CASSVALGPGELFF.

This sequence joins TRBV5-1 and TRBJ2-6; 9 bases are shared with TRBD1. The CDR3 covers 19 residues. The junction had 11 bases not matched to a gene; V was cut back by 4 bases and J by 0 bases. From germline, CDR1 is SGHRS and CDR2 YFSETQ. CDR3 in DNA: TGCGCCAGCAGCGCCTATCCCGGGACAGGGATCTCTGGGGCCAACGTCCTGACTTTC. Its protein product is CASSAYPGTGISGANVLTF.

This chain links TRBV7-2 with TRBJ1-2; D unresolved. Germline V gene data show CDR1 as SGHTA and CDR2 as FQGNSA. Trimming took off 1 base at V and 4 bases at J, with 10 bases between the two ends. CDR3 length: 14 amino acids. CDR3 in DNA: TGTGCCAGCAGCTTAGATGGTAGGCTCTATGGCTACACCTTC. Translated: CASSLDGRLYGYTF.

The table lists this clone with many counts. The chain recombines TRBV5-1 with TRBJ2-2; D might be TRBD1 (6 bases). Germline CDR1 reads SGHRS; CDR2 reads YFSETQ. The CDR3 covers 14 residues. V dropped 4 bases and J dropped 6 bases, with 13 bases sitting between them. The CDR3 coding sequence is TGCGCCAGCAGCCAGTCACAGGGTGCCGGGGAGCTGTTTTTT. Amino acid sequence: CASSQSQGAGELFF.

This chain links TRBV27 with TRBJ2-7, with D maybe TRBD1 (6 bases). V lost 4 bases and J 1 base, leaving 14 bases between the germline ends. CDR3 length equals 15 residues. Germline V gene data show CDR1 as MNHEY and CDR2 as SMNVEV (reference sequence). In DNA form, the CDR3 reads TGTGCCAGCAGTTCCCAGGGGTCGCCATCCTACGAGCAGTACTTC. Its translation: CASSSQGSPSYEQYF.

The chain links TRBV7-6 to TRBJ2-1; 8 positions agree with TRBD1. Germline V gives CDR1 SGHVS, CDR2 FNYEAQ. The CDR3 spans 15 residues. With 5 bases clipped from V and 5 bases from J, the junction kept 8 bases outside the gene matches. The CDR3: CASSQTDRGHNEQFF. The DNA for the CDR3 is TGTGCCAGCAGCCAGACTGACAGGGGCCACAATGAGCAGTTCTTC. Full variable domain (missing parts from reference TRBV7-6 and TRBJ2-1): GAGVSQSPRYKVTKRGQDVALRCDPISGHVSLYWYRQALGQGPEFLTYFNYEAQQDKSGLPNDRFSAERPEGSISTLTIQRTEQRDSAMYRCASSQTDRGHNEQFFGPGTRLTVL.